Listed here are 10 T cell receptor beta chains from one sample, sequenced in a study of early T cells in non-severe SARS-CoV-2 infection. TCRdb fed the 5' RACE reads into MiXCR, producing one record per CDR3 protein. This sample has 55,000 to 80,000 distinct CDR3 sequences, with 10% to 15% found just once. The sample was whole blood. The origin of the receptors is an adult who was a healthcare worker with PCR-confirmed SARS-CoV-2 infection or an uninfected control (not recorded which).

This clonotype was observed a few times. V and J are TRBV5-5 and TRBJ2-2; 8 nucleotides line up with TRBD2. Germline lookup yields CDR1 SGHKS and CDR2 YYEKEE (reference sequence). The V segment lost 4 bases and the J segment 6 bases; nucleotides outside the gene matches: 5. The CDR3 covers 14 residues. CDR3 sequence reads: CASSQGTSSGELFF. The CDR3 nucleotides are TGTGCCAGCAGCCAAGGGACTAGTTCCGGGGAGCTGTTTTTT. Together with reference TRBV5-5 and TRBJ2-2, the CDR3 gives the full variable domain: DAGVTQSPTHLIKTRGQQVTLRCSPISGHKSVSWYQQVLGQGPQFIFQYYEKEERGRGNFPDRFSARQFPNYSSELNVNALLLGDSALYLCASSQGTSSGELFFGEGSRLTVL.

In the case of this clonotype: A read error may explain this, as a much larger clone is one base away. For the CDR3, the DNA is TGTGCTAGTGGCCCGCCAGGTTCGAGTTCATCCCTCCACTTT. Its protein is CASGPPGSSSSLHF. The gene calls are TRBV12-5 and TRBJ1-6; D gene unclear. The CDR3 is 14 residues long. Germline V CDR1 and CDR2: LGHNT, FRNRAP.

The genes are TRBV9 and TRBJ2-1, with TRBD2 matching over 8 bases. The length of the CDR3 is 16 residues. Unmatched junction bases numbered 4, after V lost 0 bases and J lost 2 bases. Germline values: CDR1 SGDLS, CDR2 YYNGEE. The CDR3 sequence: CASSVVGGRTYNEQFF. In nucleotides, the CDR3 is TGTGCCAGCAGCGTAGTGGGCGGGAGGACCTACAATGAGCAGTTCTTC.

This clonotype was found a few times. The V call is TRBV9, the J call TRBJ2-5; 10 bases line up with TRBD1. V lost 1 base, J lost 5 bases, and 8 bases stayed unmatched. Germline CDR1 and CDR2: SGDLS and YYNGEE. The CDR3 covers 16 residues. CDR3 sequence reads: CASSVTTGQGWETQYF. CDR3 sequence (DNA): TGTGCCAGCAGCGTAACTACGGGACAGGGGTGGGAGACCCAGTACTTC.

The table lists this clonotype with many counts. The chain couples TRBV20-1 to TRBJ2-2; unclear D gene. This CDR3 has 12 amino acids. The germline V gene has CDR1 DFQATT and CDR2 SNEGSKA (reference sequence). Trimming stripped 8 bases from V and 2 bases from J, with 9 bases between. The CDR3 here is CSLSSNTGELFF. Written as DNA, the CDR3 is TGCAGTCTTAGTTCCAACACCGGGGAGCTGTTTTTT.

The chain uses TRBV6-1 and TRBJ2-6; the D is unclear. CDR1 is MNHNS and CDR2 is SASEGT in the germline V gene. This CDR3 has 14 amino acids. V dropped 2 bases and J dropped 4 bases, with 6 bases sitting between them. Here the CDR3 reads CASSELSGANVLTF. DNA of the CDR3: TGTGCCAGCAGTGAACTGTCGGGGGCCAACGTCCTGACTTTC.

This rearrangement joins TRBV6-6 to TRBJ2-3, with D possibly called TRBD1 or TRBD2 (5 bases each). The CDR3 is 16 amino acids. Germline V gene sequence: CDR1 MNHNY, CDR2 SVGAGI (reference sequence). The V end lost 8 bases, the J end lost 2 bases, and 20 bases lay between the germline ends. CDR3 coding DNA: TGTGCCAGCCAACCCTCTCGGGGCCTAGCCACAGATACGCAGTATTTT. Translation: CASQPSRGLATDTQYF.

The chain's CDR3 is CATSRDRVPDTQYF. CDR3 bases: TGTGCCACCAGCAGAGACAGGGTCCCAGATACGCAGTATTTT. The chain is built from TRBV15 and TRBJ2-3; D is perhaps TRBD1 (5 bases). The CDR3 loop spans 14 amino acids. V lost 0 bases to trimming and J lost 4 bases, with 8 bases between them. Germline-derived CDR1 and CDR2 are LNHNV and YYDKDF (reference sequence).

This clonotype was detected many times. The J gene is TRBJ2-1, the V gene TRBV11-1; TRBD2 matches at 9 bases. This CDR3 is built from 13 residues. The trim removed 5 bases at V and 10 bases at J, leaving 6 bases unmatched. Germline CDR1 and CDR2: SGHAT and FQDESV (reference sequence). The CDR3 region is CASSPATSGEQFF. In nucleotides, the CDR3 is TGTGCCAGCAGCCCCGCGACTAGCGGCGAGCAGTTCTTC.

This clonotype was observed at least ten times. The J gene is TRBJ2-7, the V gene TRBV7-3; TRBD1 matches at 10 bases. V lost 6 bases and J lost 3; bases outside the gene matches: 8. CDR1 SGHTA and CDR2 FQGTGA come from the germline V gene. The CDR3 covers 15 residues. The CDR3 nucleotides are TGTGCCAGCAGGGGGATCGGGACAGGGGACTACGAGCAGTACTTC. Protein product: CASRGIGTGDYEQYF.